These T cell receptor beta chains were read from a single sample in a study of T cell responses to AZD1222 COVID-19 vaccine. Only in-frame clones appear in the TCRdb table, and some are missing; sequencing was by immunoSEQ multiplex PCR. This sample has more than 90,000 clones; approximately 84% occur once, and the top ten carry about 14%. Material: peripheral blood, obtained 28 days after the second AZD1222 dose. All receptors derive from an adult who received the AZD1222 COVID-19 vaccine. The CDR3 runs from the conserved cysteine through the conserved F or W. The D gene is left open where the match is weak. Rows give clone size only sometimes, using once, few, many, or a class for an expanded clone.

d_call	v_call	j_call	clone_size	cdr3_nt	cdr3_aa
NA	TRBV5-8	TRBJ1-5	NA	TGTGCCAGCAGCCGGACTGGCGCGAATAGCAATCAGCCCCAGCATTTT	CASSRTGANSNQPQHF
TRBD1	TRBV10-3	TRBJ1-1	few	TGTGCCATCCAAGTATCCGACAGGGCAGGATCTGAAGCTTTCTTT	CAIQVSDRAGSEAFF
NA	TRBV3-1/TRBV3-2	TRBJ1-2	NA	TGTGCCAGCAGCCAGGCGGTTGGGACGGGCTATGGCTACACCTTC	CASSQAVGTGYGYTF
TRBD1	TRBV2	TRBJ1-1	NA	TGTGCCAGCACTCGACAGGGAGATTTGGCTGAAGCTTTCTTT	CASTRQGDLAEAFF
NA	TRBV7-8	TRBJ2-1	once	TGTGCCAGCAGCTTAGGAGGCCGAGTTAGAAATGAGCAGTTCTTC	CASSLGGRVRNEQFF
NA	TRBV12-5	TRBJ2-3	once	TGTGCTAGTGGTTTGGGCGGGGGCCGCACAGATACGCAGTATTTT	CASGLGGGRTDTQYF
TRBD1	TRBV6-2/TRBV6-3	TRBJ1-2	NA	TGTGCCAGCAGTTCTCGGGACAGGAGATATGGCTACACCTTC	CASSSRDRRYGYTF
NA	TRBV2	TRBJ1-1	NA	TGTGCCAGCAGTGATACAGCGAACACTGAAGCTTTCTTT	CASSDTANTEAFF
TRBD1	TRBV19	TRBJ1-5	once	TGTGCCAGTAGTGGGAGCAGACAGGGGGTTTTCAGAAGCAATCAGCCCCAGCATTTT	CASSGSRQGVFRSNQPQHF
TRBD2	TRBV11-3	TRBJ2-5	NA	TGTGCCAGCAGCCCCCTCCTCTCAGCTCGGACTAGCGGGAGCCAGACCCAGTACTTC	CASSPLLSARTSGSQTQYF
NA	TRBV14	TRBJ1-2	NA	TGTGCCAGCAGTCCAAGCTACTATGGCTACACCTTC	CASSPSYYGYTF
NA	TRBV19	TRBJ2-2	once	TGTGCCAGTAGTAGTTTAGGGGGGAGCCCCGGGGAGCTGTTTTTT	CASSSLGGSPGELFF
NA	TRBV3-1/TRBV3-2	TRBJ1-2	NA	TGTGCCAGCAGCCAAGATAGACCGAGCTATGGCTACACCTTC	CASSQDRPSYGYTF
TRBD2	TRBV6-2/TRBV6-3	TRBJ2-3	NA	TGTGCCAGCAGTTACTTCCTAGCGGGAAGAGATACGCAGTATTTT	CASSYFLAGRDTQYF
TRBD1	TRBV7-9	TRBJ2-2	NA	TGTGCCAGTGACAGGGGAGCCACCGGGGAGCTGTTTTTT	CASDRGATGELFF
NA	TRBV12-3/TRBV12-4	TRBJ1-5	NA	TGTGCCAGCGGACTTGGCGTTCAGCCCCAGCATTTT	CASGLGVQPQHF